Below, 22 T cell receptor beta chains from the same sample are listed, as sequenced in a study of blood T cells in healthy people across ages. Combining a sample-barcoded 5' primer with a J-beta primer mix, a second PCR ran for about 7 to 11 cycles. TCRdb fed the 5' RACE reads into MiXCR, producing one record per CDR3 protein. The profile shows about 1.4 million distinct CDR3 sequences, around 59% of them singletons. The specimen was blood. The receptor set was obtained from a man between 18 and 35 years old in good health.

The chain has TRBV20-1 and TRBJ2-1; 7 nucleotides match TRBD2. The CDR3 is made up of 15 amino acids. V shed 6 bases, J shed 3 bases, and the junction held 11 bases outside the gene matches. CDR1 is DFQATT, CDR2 SNEGSKA, per germline (reference sequence). The CDR3 coding sequence is TGCAGTGCAAGATGGCCTAGCGGAGACTACAATGAGCAGTTCTTC. Translation: CSARWPSGDYNEQFF.

This clonotype was detected only a few times. The rearrangement joins TRBV4-1 to TRBJ2-1; unclear D gene. The CDR3 runs 11 residues. Germline loops: CDR1 MGHRA, CDR2 YSYEKL. V lost 8 bases to trimming and J lost 4 bases, with 6 bases between them. CDR3 region: CASAAYNEQFF. The CDR3 DNA sequence: TGCGCCAGCGCGGCTTACAATGAGCAGTTCTTC.

J is TRBJ2-1 and V is TRBV27; 11 bases match TRBD2. The CDR3 consists of 16 residues. Trimming took 5 bases from V and 3 from J; bases not matched to a gene: 6. Per the germline V gene, CDR1 is MNHEY and CDR2 is SMNVEV (reference sequence). The CDR3 DNA reads TGTGCCAGCAGTCCCCGGCTAGCGGGAGGCTACAATGAGCAGTTCTTC. Amino acids: CASSPRLAGGYNEQFF.

This chain joins TRBV11-2 and TRBJ2-1, with 7 bases aligning to TRBD2. CDR1 is SGHAT, CDR2 FQNNGV, per germline. The CDR3 has 18 residues. The junction had 11 bases not matched to a gene; V was cut back by 3 bases and J by 0 bases. This chain's CDR3 is CASSFLTSVRSSYNEQFF. The DNA of the CDR3 is TGTGCCAGCAGCTTTCTTACTAGCGTACGAAGCTCCTACAATGAGCAGTTCTTC.

The chain employs TRBV4-3 and TRBJ2-1, with D possibly matching TRBD2 (6 bases). The better agreement between TRBJ2-7 and the DNA end casts doubt on the J call. CDR1 and CDR2 (germline): LGHNA, YSLEER. This CDR3 contains 17 residues. CDR3 DNA sequence: TGCGCCAGCAGCCAAGATTTCGCGGGGAGCTCCTACAATGAGCAGTACTTC. This gives the protein CASSQDFAGSSYNEQYF.

This clonotype turned up a few times. This sequence joins TRBV6-2 or TRBV6-3 and TRBJ2-2; D ambiguous. Germline assignment: CDR1 MNHEY and CDR2 SVGEGT. The CDR3 is 14 amino acids. V was cut by 4 bases and J by 1 base, with 7 bases left in between. CDR3 DNA sequence: TGTGCCAGCAGTTTAGCAAGGAACACCGGGGAGCTGTTTTTT. This gives the protein CASSLARNTGELFF.

The CDR3 sequence is CSVEETGQGDYEQYF. Here the CDR3 DNA reads TGCAGCGTTGAGGAGACGGGACAGGGCGACTACGAGCAGTACTTC. J is TRBJ2-7 and V is TRBV29-1; 9 nucleotides match TRBD1. J was trimmed by 3 bases and V by 3 bases; bases with no gene match: 9. The germline V gene has CDR1 SQVTM and CDR2 ANQGSEA. This CDR3 spans 15 amino acids.

J is TRBJ1-1 and V is TRBV6-5; the D gene is possibly TRBD1 (6 bases). This CDR3 has 14 amino acids. Trimming took off 2 bases at V and 4 bases at J, with 11 bases between the two ends. Per germline, CDR1 MNHEY and CDR2 SVGAGI. This chain's CDR3 is CASSYQGQSTEAFF. The CDR3 nucleotides are TGTGCCAGCAGTTACCAGGGGCAGAGCACTGAAGCTTTCTTT.

CDR3 amino acids: CASSQEHGLAGKYNEQFF. The CDR3 DNA follows: TGTGCCAGCAGCCAAGAACACGGACTAGCGGGAAAATACAATGAGCAGTTCTTC. This chain connects TRBV4-2 to TRBJ2-1; 12 bases line up with TRBD2. V was clipped by 0 bases and J by 4 bases; unmatched bases: 7. Germline assignment: CDR1 LGHNA and CDR2 YNFKEQ. CDR3 length: 18 residues.

In this sample, this clonotype turned up a few times. This sequence joins TRBV4-1 and TRBJ2-1; TRBD2 matches at 8 bases. Trimming at V came to 0 bases and at J to 8 bases, leaving 12 bases not matched to a gene. This CDR3 is built from 17 residues. Germline CDR1 is MGHRA and CDR2 is YSYEKL. This CDR3 reads CASSQDTAGRGVYEQFF. CDR3 nucleotides: TGCGCCAGCAGCCAAGATACCGCCGGGAGGGGGGTGTATGAGCAGTTCTTC.

In its sample, this clonotype was seen a few times. The J gene is TRBJ1-1, the V gene TRBV25-1, with no clear D. The CDR3 contains 13 residues. With 2 bases removed from V and 8 bases from J, the gap between germline ends came to 12 bases. Germline V lookup: CDR1 MGHDK, CDR2 SYGVNS. CDR3 coding DNA: TGTGCCAGCAGTGAAAACGGCTTCAAAGAAGCTTTCTTT. Its translation: CASSENGFKEAFF.

The chain employs TRBV7-9 and TRBJ1-2, with D tentatively TRBD1 (6 bases). The V and J ends lost 4 bases and 4 bases respectively, with 16 bases between them. This CDR3 has 15 residues. CDR1 SEHNR and CDR2 FQNEAQ come from the germline V gene (reference sequence). CDR3 DNA: TGTGCCAGCAGCTCGCCCTCAGGGGCTGGCTATGGCTACACCTTC. It specifies CASSSPSGAGYGYTF.

The table lists this clonotype with a few counts. The CDR3 DNA follows: TGTGCCAGCAGCGACGGGACTAGCGGGAAAGAGACCCAGTACTTC. Translating it yields CASSDGTSGKETQYF. V gene TRBV27 combines with J gene TRBJ2-5; 13 nucleotides line up with TRBD2. The CDR3 is 15 residues long. Germline V gene lookup returns CDR1 MNHEY and CDR2 SMNVEV (reference sequence). V gave up 6 bases and J gave up 3 bases; unmatched junction bases: 4.

The V call is TRBV3-1, the J call TRBJ1-6, with TRBD1 identical over 8 bases. Trimming removed 3 bases from V and 13 bases from J; junction bases left unmatched: 5. Germline-derived CDR1 and CDR2 are LGHDT and YNNKEL (reference sequence). There are 13 residues in the CDR3. CDR3 DNA sequence: TGTGCCAGCAGCCATCGGACAGGGTCGCCCCTCCACTTT. This codes for CASSHRTGSPLHF.

The chain employs TRBV6-2 or TRBV6-3 and TRBJ1-2; D unclear. Germline assignment: CDR1 MNHEY and CDR2 SVGEGT. Between the trimmed V and J ends, which lost 6 bases and 1 base, there was a span of 6 bases. This CDR3 is built from 12 residues. Here the CDR3 DNA reads TGTGCCAGCAGGACCATTAACTATGGCTACACCTTC. Translated, it gives CASRTINYGYTF.

This clonotype was seen a few times. The chain recombines TRBV4-2 with TRBJ2-7; D unresolved. CDR1 and CDR2 from the germline V gene are LGHNA and YNFKEQ. Trimming shortened V by 1 base and J by 4 bases, and 14 bases separated the two germline ends. The CDR3 has 15 amino acids. CDR3 DNA: TGTGCCAGCAGCCAAGCTTATTCTCCTACTTACGAGCAGTACTTC. As protein: CASSQAYSPTYEQYF.

This sequence joins TRBV12-3 or TRBV12-4 and TRBJ2-2; 11 bases fit TRBD2. This CDR3 spans 13 amino acids. The DNA of the CDR3 is TGTGTGACTAGCGGGGCGAACACCGGGGAGCTGTTTTTT. It codes for CVTSGANTGELFF.

The chain has TRBV10-3 and TRBJ2-3; D not certain. V dropped 2 bases and J dropped 5 bases, with 2 bases sitting between them. This CDR3 spans 11 amino acids. The V gene's germline CDR1 is ENHRY and CDR2 SYGVKD. CDR3 in amino acids: CAISERDTQYF. CDR3 nucleotide sequence: TGTGCCATCAGTGAGAGAGATACGCAGTATTTT.

The rearrangement uses TRBV5-1 and TRBJ2-7; tentatively, D is TRBD2 (6 bases). Trimming pared 4 bases from V and 3 bases from J, leaving 17 bases between. The CDR3 consists of 15 residues. The germline gives CDR1 SGHRS, CDR2 YFSETQ. This chain's CDR3 is CASSRENSLVYEQYF. DNA of the CDR3: TGCGCCAGCAGCCGGGAGAATTCCCTGGTCTACGAGCAGTACTTC. Filled out from reference TRBV5-1 and TRBJ2-7, the complete variable domain reads KAGVTQTPRYLIKTRGQQVTLSCSPISGHRSVSWYQQTPGQGLQFLFEYFSETQRNKGNFPGRFSGRQFSNSRSEMNVSTLELGDSALYLCASSRENSLVYEQYFGPGTRLTVT.

The chain uses TRBV6-5 and TRBJ1-1; 7 bases agree with TRBD1. CDR3 length: 15 amino acids. Germline CDR1 and CDR2: MNHEY and SVGAGI. The V segment lost 6 bases and the J segment 4 bases; nucleotides outside the gene matches: 11. This CDR3 is CASSFTTGFGTEAFF. The CDR3 DNA is TGTGCCAGCAGCTTTACGACAGGGTTCGGCACTGAAGCTTTCTTT.

This sequence joins TRBV20-1 and TRBJ1-6, with D possibly being TRBD1 (6 bases). Deletions cut 0 bases from V and 9 bases from J, with 15 bases between. This CDR3 has 15 amino acids. The germline V gene encodes CDR1 DFQATT and CDR2 SNEGSKA (reference sequence). In DNA form, the CDR3 reads TGCAGTGCTAGAGATGAGGGGGGGTCGAGTTCACCCCTCCACTTT. Translating it yields CSARDEGGSSSPLHF.

The genes are TRBV6-5 and TRBJ2-3, with a possible D match to TRBD2 (5 bases). Trimming cost V 6 bases and J 1 base, with 11 bases left between them. Per germline, CDR1 MNHEY and CDR2 SVGAGI. This CDR3 region has 14 residues. The CDR3: CASSPGFRTDTQYF. The CDR3 nucleotides read TGTGCCAGCAGCCCGGGATTCCGCACAGATACGCAGTATTTT.